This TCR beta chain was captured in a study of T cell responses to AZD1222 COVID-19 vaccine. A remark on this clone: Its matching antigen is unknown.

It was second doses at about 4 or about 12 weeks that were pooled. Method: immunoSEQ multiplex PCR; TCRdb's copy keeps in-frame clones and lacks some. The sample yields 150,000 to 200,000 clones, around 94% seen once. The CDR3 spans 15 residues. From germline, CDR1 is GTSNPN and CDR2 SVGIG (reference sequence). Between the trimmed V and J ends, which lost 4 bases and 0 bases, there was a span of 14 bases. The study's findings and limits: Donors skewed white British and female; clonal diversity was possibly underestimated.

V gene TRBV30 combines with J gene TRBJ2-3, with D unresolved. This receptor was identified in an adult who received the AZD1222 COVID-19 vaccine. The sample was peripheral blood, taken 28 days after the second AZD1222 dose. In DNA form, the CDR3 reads TGTGCCTGGATCCACCCCGGTCTGAGCACAGATACGCAGTATTTT. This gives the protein CAWIHPGLSTDTQYF.